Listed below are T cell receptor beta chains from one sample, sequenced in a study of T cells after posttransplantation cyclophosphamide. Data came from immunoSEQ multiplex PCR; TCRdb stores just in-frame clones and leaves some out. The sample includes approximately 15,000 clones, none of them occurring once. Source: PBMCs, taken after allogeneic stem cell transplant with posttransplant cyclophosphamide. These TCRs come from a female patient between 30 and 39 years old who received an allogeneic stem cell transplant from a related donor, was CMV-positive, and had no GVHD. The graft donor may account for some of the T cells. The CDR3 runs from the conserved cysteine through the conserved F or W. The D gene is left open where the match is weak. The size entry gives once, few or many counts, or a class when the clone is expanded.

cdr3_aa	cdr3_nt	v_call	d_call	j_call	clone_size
CASSRDRFRTEAFF	TGTGCCAGCAGCCGGGACAGGTTCCGCACTGAAGCTTTCTTT	TRBV7-3	TRBD1	TRBJ1-1	many
CASSVQGPQETQYF	TGTGCCAGTAGCGTGCAGGGCCCTCAAGAGACCCAGTACTTC	TRBV19	-	TRBJ2-5	many
CASSPFFRGLTYNEQFF	TGTGCCAGCAGCCCGTTCTTCAGGGGGCTCACCTACAATGAGCAGTTCTTC	TRBV11-2	TRBD1	TRBJ2-1	many
CASSYPEGRDTQYF	TGTGCCAGCAGCTACCCCGAGGGCCGGGATACGCAGTATTTT	TRBV7-2	-	TRBJ2-3	many
CASIPAGGDYEQYF	TGTGCCAGCATCCCCGCAGGGGGCGACTACGAGCAGTACTTC	TRBV2	TRBD1	TRBJ2-7	many
CASGTWDRGLTDTQYF	TGCGCCAGCGGGACCTGGGACAGGGGGCTCACAGATACGCAGTATTTT	TRBV10-2	TRBD1	TRBJ2-3	many
CASSLVAGGRTDTQYF	TGTGCCAGCAGCTTAGTCGCGGGAGGTAGGACAGATACGCAGTATTTT	TRBV11-2	TRBD2	TRBJ2-3	many
CASSESGRRYNEQFF	TGTGCCAGCAGCGAAAGCGGGAGGCGTTACAATGAGCAGTTCTTC	TRBV7-2	TRBD2	TRBJ2-1	many
CASSYSSLSGYEKLFF	TGTGCCAGCAGTTACTCCTCTCTGTCGGGATATGAAAAACTGTTTTTT	TRBV6-5	-	TRBJ1-4	many
CASSLDRPYTEAFF	TGTGCCAGCAGCTTAGACAGACCGTACACTGAAGCTTTCTTT	TRBV7-9	-	TRBJ1-1	many
CASSLPGLSLYGYTF	TGTGCCAGCAGTCTCCCAGGGCTTTCGCTCTATGGCTACACCTTC	TRBV28	-	TRBJ1-2	many
CASSSQGDRDSPLHF	TGTGCCAGCAGTTCACAGGGGGACCGAGATTCACCCCTCCACTTT	TRBV28	TRBD1	TRBJ1-6	few
CASSLTGGLAGELFF	TGTGCCAGCAGCTTAACGGGGGGATTGGCCGGGGAGCTGTTTTTT	TRBV7-3	-	TRBJ2-2	many
CASSLVQTAGPETQYF	TGTGCCAGCAGCTTAGTACAAACCGCAGGGCCGGAGACCCAGTACTTC	TRBV11-2	-	TRBJ2-5	many
CSAGGSTEAFF	TGCAGTGCGGGGGGTAGCACTGAAGCTTTCTTT	TRBV20-1	-	TRBJ1-1	many
CSVKYAGGGYGEQFF	TGCAGCGTGAAATATGCGGGAGGGGGTTATGGTGAGCAGTTCTTC	TRBV29-1	TRBD2	TRBJ2-1	many
CASSEDRNQPQHF	TGTGCCAGCAGTGAGGACAGGAATCAGCCCCAGCATTTT	TRBV6-1	TRBD1	TRBJ1-5	many
CASGQSPTGNCFF	TGTGCCAGCGGCCAATCCCCGACAGGGAATTGCTTCTTC	TRBV16	TRBD1	TRBJ2-1	few
CASSLRTSGRAVDTQYF	TGTGCCAGCAGCTTGCGGACTAGCGGGAGGGCTGTAGATACGCAGTATTTT	TRBV13	TRBD2	TRBJ2-3	many
CASTGTRGGYTF	TGTGCCAGTACAGGGACAAGAGGCGGCTACACCTTC	TRBV6-1	-	TRBJ1-2	many
CASSINTGIVGTDTQYF	TGTGCCAGTAGTATAAATACAGGGATAGTGGGCACAGATACGCAGTATTTT	TRBV19	-	TRBJ2-3	many
CASSPLSSGNTIYF	TGTGCCAGCTCACCACTGAGCTCTGGAAACACCATATATTTT	TRBV18	-	TRBJ1-3	many
CASSEAGSRNQPQHF	TGTGCCAGTTCCGAGGCGGGGAGTAGGAATCAGCCCCAGCATTTT	TRBV2	-	TRBJ1-5	many
CASLDSSYNSPLHF	TGTGCCAGCCTTGACAGTTCCTATAATTCACCCCTCCACTTT	TRBV19	-	TRBJ1-6	many
CASSPREDEQYF	TGTGCCAGCAGCCCCCGGGAGGACGAGCAGTACTTC	TRBV9	TRBD2	TRBJ2-7	many
CASSLERTSTREKNEQFF	TGTGCCAGCAGCTTAGAAAGGACTAGCACCAGAGAGAAGAATGAGCAGTTCTTC	TRBV11-2	TRBD2	TRBJ2-1	many
CASSPFTSGNQETQYF	TGTGCCAGCTCACCATTCACTAGCGGGAACCAAGAGACCCAGTACTTC	TRBV18	TRBD2	TRBJ2-5	many
CASTIGGGARVQETQYF	TGCGCCAGCACCATTGGAGGGGGGGCGAGGGTCCAAGAGACCCAGTACTTC	TRBV5-1	-	TRBJ2-5	many
CASSLARGVSLRNYGYTF	TGTGCCAGCAGCTTAGCGCGGGGGGTGTCTTTAAGGAACTATGGCTACACCTTC	TRBV7-2	-	TRBJ1-2	many
CASSLGGDQPQHF	TGCGCCAGCAGCTTGGGGGGGGATCAGCCCCAGCATTTT	TRBV5-1	-	TRBJ1-5	many
CALVSGDREMNEQFF	TGTGCCTTAGTAAGCGGGGACAGGGAAATGAATGAGCAGTTCTTC	TRBV30	TRBD1	TRBJ2-1	many
CASSQDGDYHYNEQFF	TGCGCCAGCAGCCAAGACGGAGACTATCACTACAATGAGCAGTTCTTC	TRBV4-1	-	TRBJ2-1	many
CATSREGTFPPETQYF	TGTGCCACCAGCAGAGAAGGGACTTTCCCCCCAGAGACCCAGTACTTC	TRBV15	-	TRBJ2-5	many
CASSIINSNYGYTF	TGTGCCAGTAGTATCATCAACTCTAACTATGGCTACACCTTC	TRBV19	-	TRBJ1-2	many
CASSGDRVQETQYF	TGTGCCAGCAGTGGAGACAGGGTCCAAGAGACCCAGTACTTC	TRBV6-1	TRBD1	TRBJ2-5	many
CSAQAQEQFF	TGCAGCGCCCAAGCGCAGGAGCAGTTCTTC	TRBV29-1	-	TRBJ2-1	many
CASRPGTASSYEQYF	TGTGCCAGCAGGCCCGGGACAGCAAGCTCCTACGAGCAGTACTTC	TRBV27	TRBD1	TRBJ2-7	many
CASSVGGTDGRGYTF	TGTGCCAGCAGCGTAGGAGGGACAGACGGTCGCGGCTACACCTTC	TRBV9	TRBD1	TRBJ1-2	many
CASSPSGSSYNEQFF	TGTGCCAGCAGTCCTAGCGGGAGCTCCTACAATGAGCAGTTCTTC	TRBV6-4	TRBD2	TRBJ2-1	many
CASSSEGPQETQYF	TGTGCCAGCAGTTCGGAGGGCCCCCAAGAGACCCAGTACTTC	TRBV6-5	-	TRBJ2-5	many
CAWSVNFKRGERNEQFF	TGTGCCTGGAGTGTCAACTTTAAACGGGGAGAACGGAATGAGCAGTTCTTC	TRBV30	-	TRBJ2-1	many
CASRHGLAGYEQYF	TGTGCCAGCAGGCACGGGCTAGCGGGCTACGAGCAGTACTTC	TRBV27	TRBD2	TRBJ2-7	many
CASSQLQATNYGYTF	TGTGCCAGCAGCCAGCTCCAGGCTACTAACTATGGCTACACCTTC	TRBV28	-	TRBJ1-2	many
CSARRNEQFF	TGCAGTGCTAGGCGCAATGAGCAGTTCTTC	TRBV20-1	-	TRBJ2-1	many
CAGEANEKLFF	TGTGCCGGGGAGGCTAATGAAAAACTGTTTTTT	TRBV30	-	TRBJ1-4	many